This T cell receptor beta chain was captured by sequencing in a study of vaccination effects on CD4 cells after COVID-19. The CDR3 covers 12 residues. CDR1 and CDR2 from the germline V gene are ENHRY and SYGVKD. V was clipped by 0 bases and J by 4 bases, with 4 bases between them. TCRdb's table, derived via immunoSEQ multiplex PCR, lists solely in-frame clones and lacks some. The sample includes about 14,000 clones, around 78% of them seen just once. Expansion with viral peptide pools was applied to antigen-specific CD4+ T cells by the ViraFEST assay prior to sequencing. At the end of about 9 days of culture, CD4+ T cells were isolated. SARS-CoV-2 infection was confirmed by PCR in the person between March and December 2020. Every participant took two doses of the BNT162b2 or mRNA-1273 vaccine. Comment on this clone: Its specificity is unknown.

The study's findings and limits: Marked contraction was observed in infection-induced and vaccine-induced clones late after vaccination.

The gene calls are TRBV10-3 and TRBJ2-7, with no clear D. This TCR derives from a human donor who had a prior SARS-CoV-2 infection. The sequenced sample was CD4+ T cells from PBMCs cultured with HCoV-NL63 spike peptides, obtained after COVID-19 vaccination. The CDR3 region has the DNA TGTGCCATCAGTGAGTCGCGTTACGAGCAGTACTTC. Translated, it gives CAISESRYEQYF.